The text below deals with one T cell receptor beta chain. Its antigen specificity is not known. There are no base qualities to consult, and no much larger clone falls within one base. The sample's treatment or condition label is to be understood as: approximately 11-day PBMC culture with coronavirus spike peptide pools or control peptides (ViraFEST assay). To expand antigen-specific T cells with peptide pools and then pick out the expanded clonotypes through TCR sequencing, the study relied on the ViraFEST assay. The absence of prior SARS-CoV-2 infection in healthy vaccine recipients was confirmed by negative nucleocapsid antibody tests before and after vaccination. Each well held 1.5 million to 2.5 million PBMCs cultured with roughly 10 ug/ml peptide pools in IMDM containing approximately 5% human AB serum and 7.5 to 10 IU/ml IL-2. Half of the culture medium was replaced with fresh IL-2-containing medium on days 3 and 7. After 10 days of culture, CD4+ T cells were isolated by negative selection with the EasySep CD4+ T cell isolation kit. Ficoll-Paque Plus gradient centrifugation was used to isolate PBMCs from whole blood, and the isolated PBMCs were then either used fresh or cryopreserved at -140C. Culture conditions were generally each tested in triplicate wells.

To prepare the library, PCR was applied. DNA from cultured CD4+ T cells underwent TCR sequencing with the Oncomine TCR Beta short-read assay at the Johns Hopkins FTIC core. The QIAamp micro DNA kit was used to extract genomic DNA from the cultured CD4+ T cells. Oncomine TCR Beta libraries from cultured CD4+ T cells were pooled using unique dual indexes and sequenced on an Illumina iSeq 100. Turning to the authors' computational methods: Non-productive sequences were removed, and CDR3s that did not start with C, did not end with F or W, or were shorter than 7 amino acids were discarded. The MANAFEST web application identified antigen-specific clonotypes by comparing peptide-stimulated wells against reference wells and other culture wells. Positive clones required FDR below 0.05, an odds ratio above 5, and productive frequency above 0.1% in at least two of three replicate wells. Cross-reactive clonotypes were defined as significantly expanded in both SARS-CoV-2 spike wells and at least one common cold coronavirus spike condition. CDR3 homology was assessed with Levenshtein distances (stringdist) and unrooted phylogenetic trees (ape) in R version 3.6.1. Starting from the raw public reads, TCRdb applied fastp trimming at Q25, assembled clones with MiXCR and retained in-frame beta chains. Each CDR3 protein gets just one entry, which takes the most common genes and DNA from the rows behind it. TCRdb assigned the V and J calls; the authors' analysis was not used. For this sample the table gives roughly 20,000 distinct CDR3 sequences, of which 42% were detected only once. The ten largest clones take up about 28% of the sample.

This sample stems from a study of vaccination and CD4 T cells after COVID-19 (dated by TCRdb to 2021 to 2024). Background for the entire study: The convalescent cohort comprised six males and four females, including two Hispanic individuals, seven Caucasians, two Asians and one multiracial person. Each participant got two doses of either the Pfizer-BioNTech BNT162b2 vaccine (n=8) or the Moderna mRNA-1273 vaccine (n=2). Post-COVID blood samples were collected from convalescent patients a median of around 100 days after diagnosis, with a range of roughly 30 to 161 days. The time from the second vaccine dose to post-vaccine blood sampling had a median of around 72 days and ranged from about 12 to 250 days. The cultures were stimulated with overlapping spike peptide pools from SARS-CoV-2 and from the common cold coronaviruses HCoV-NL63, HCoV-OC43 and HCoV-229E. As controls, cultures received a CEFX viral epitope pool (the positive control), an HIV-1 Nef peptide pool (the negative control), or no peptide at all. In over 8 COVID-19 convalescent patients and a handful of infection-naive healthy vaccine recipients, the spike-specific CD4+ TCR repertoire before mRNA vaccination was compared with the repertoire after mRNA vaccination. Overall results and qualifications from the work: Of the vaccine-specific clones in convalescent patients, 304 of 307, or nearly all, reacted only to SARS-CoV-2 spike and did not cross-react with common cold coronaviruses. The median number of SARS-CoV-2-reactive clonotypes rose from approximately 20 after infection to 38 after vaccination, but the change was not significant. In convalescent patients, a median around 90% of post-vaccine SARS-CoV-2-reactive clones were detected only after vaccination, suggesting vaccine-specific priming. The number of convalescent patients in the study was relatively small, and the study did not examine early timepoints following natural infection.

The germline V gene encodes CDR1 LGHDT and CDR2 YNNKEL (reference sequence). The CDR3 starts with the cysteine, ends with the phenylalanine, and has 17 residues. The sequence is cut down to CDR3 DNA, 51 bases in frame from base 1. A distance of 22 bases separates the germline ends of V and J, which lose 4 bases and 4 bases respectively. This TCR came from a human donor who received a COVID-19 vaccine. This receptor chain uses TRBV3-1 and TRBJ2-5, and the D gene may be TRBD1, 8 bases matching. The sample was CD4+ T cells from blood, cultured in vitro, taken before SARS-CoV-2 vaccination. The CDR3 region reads CASSPKQGYRGGETQYF. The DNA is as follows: TGTGCCAGCAGCCCCAAGCAAGGTTACAGGGGGGGAGAGACCCAGTACTTC.